Below, 21 T cell receptor beta chains from the same sample are listed, as sequenced in a study of blood T cell repertoires in COVID-19. Profiling relied on immunoSEQ multiplex PCR, and the TCRdb table lists in-frame clones only, not all of them. This table holds hundreds of thousands of clones, 88% found once. The sequenced sample was PBMCs or T cells enriched from blood (not recorded which). The source of these receptors is a woman aged 60 to 75 in a cohort exposed to, infected with or recovered from COVID-19 (not recorded which).

This chain connects TRBV28 to TRBJ2-1; TRBD1 agrees at 7 bases. Germline CDR1 MDHEN, CDR2 SYDVKM. V was pared by 5 bases and J by 7 bases, with 14 bases of the junction left unmatched. The CDR3 totals 16 residues. CDR3 residues: CASSTWAKGAGNEQFF. The CDR3 region has the DNA TGTGCCAGCAGTACCTGGGCCAAGGGGGCCGGGAATGAGCAGTTCTTC.

This chain links TRBV5-1 with TRBJ2-1; D remains unclear. Germline CDR1 and CDR2: SGHRS and YFSETQ. This CDR3 comprises 13 residues. Deletions cut 0 bases from V and 6 bases from J, with 7 bases between. The CDR3 reads CASSLVPRNEQFF. The CDR3 coding sequence is TGCGCCAGCAGCTTGGTCCCCCGCAATGAGCAGTTCTTC.

The chain joins TRBV20-1 to TRBJ1-2; the D is unclear. V gave up 6 bases and J gave up 4 bases, with 9 bases separating them. Germline V gene lookup returns CDR1 DFQATT and CDR2 SNEGSKA (reference sequence). CDR3 size: 11 residues. CDR3 sequence (DNA): TGCAGTGCCCCTGAGATCTATGGCTACACCTTC. Translating gives CSAPEIYGYTF.

This clone was recorded a few times. The same CDR3 can be traced to other DNA sequences in this sample. The chain combines TRBV6-5 with TRBJ2-3, with 11 nucleotides matching TRBD2. Trimming at V came to 0 bases and at J to 5 bases, leaving 1 base not matched to a gene. This CDR3 contains 15 residues. Germline CDR1 and CDR2: MNHEY and SVGAGI. CDR3 coding DNA: TGTGCCAGCAGTTACTCCGGACTAGCGGGAGATACGCAGTATTTT. Residues: CASSYSGLAGDTQYF.

The chain recombines TRBV24-1 with TRBJ2-1; 13 bases are shared with TRBD2. The ends lost 3 bases at V and 8 bases at J; junction bases unmatched: 3. This CDR3 contains 15 residues. Germline V gene data show CDR1 as KGHDR and CDR2 as SFDVKD. CDR3: CATSDRTSGSYEQFF. DNA for the CDR3: TGTGCCACCAGTGATCGGACTAGCGGGAGCTATGAGCAGTTCTTC.

This clone has a single count. The V and J genes are TRBV27 and TRBJ2-7, with a possible D match to TRBD2 (6 bases). Looked up from germline, CDR1 is MNHEY and CDR2 is SMNVEV (reference sequence). Trimming took off 2 bases at V and 3 bases at J, with 17 bases between the two ends. CDR3 length: 16 amino acids. CDR3 loop: CASSLAPLSGYYEQYF. The CDR3 DNA reads TGTGCCAGCAGTTTAGCCCCCCTAAGCGGGTACTACGAGCAGTACTTC.

V usage is TRBV5-6 and J usage is TRBJ2-1; TRBD2 matches at 10 bases. The CDR3 runs 19 residues. CDR1 and CDR2 from the germline V gene are SGHDT and YYEEEE. V was pared by 0 bases and J by 2 bases, with 11 bases of the junction left unmatched. For the CDR3, the DNA is TGTGCCAGCAGCTTGGACTGGACTAGCGGCAAAGGTACCTACAATGAGCAGTTCTTC. This sequence encodes CASSLDWTSGKGTYNEQFF.

In this sample, this clone turned up once. V gene TRBV7-8 combines with J gene TRBJ1-5; a possible D gene is TRBD1 (6 bases). The CDR3 loop spans 14 amino acids. V shed 5 bases and J shed 9 bases, with 17 bases lying between them. Germline loops: CDR1 SGHVS, CDR2 FQNEAQ. CDR3 DNA sequence: TGTGCCAGCAGCCATAGGGAGGGGGATGGGCCCCAGCATTTT. As protein: CASSHREGDGPQHF.

The rearrangement joins TRBV15 to TRBJ1-2; no reliable D call. Deletions cut 0 bases from V and 0 bases from J, with 5 bases between. This CDR3 comprises 14 residues. CDR1 and CDR2 from the germline V gene are LNHNV and YYDKDF (reference sequence). CDR3 protein: CATSRDLANYGYTF. CDR3 sequence (DNA): TGTGCCACCAGCAGAGATTTAGCTAACTATGGCTACACCTTC.

The sample holds one count of this clone. The chain employs TRBV7-3 and TRBJ1-1; the match to TRBD1 covers 9 bases. The germline CDR1 and CDR2 sequences are SGHTA and FQGTGA. The CDR3 runs 15 residues. J gave up 4 bases and V 4 bases, and 7 bases lay outside the gene matches. The CDR3 DNA is TGTGCCAGCAGCTACGGGGACAGGGAGGGCACTGAAGCTTTCTTT. This translates into CASSYGDREGTEAFF.

The rearrangement joins TRBV7-8 to TRBJ1-4; 8 nucleotides agree with TRBD1. V lost 6 bases, J lost 6 bases, and 9 bases stayed unmatched. Germline CDR1 and CDR2: SGHVS and FQNEAQ. The CDR3 is 15 amino acids. The CDR3 coding sequence is TGTGCCAGCAGACCCGCCGGGACAGGTTATGAAAAACTGTTTTTT. Translation gives CASRPAGTGYEKLFF.

A note on this clone: The junction departs from the called germline gene at one end, perhaps through a read error. The chain joins TRBV5-1 to TRBJ2-2, with D hard to call. Germline CDR1 is SGHRS and CDR2 is YFSETQ. The CDR3 sequence is 12 residues long. This CDR3 reads CASSLAGGELFF. The CDR3 DNA sequence: TGCGCCAGTAGCTTGGCAGGCGGGGAGCTGTTTTTT.

The chain employs TRBV7-9 and TRBJ1-4; D might be TRBD1 (5 bases). The ends were cut back, 7 bases at V and 5 bases at J, with 17 bases in the middle. Germline assignment: CDR1 SEHNR and CDR2 FQNEAQ (reference sequence). CDR3 length equals 15 residues. CDR3 sequence reads: CASTQTDILNEKLFF. CDR3 sequence (DNA): TGTGCCAGCACCCAGACAGATATCCTCAATGAAAAACTGTTTTTT.

The CDR3 loop reads CSAQKETQYF. Written as DNA, the CDR3 is TGCAGTGCTCAAAAAGAGACCCAGTACTTC. This chain joins TRBV20-1 and TRBJ2-5; D gene unclear. The CDR3 has 10 amino acids. Germline CDR1 reads DFQATT; CDR2 reads SNEGSKA (reference sequence). V lost 5 bases, J lost 3 bases, and 4 bases lay in between.

The chain joins TRBV4-1 to TRBJ1-1; no firm D call. The CDR3 covers 15 residues. Germline V lookup: CDR1 MGHRA, CDR2 YSYEKL. V lost 4 bases to trimming and J lost 0 bases, with 12 bases between them. As DNA, the CDR3 is TGCGCCAGCAGCCCCCCCGGTTCATTGAACACTGAAGCTTTCTTT. This encodes CASSPPGSLNTEAFF.

This chain joins TRBV5-1 and TRBJ1-2; 11 positions agree with TRBD1. CDR1 is SGHRS, CDR2 YFSETQ, per germline. This CDR3 has 15 residues. The J segment lost 1 base and the V segment lost 4 bases, leaving 3 bases of the junction unmatched. The CDR3 loop is CASSTGTGGNYGYTF. CDR3 nucleotide sequence: TGCGCCAGCAGCACCGGGACAGGGGGTAACTATGGCTACACCTTC.

This clone was detected only a few times. The chain couples TRBV27 to TRBJ1-2; the match to TRBD1 covers 7 bases. Germline assignment: CDR1 MNHEY and CDR2 SMNVEV (reference sequence). V shed 7 bases and J 8 bases; nucleotides not matched to a gene: 7. The CDR3 has 12 amino acids. CDR3 residues: CASTRQGRGYTF. The CDR3 DNA reads as TGTGCCAGCACCCGACAGGGCAGGGGCTACACCTTC.

This chain connects TRBV5-8 to TRBJ1-5, with a tentative D call TRBD1 (5 bases). The germline V gene encodes CDR1 SGHTS and CDR2 YDEGEE. This CDR3 has 14 residues. Trimming shortened V by 4 bases and J by 5 bases, and 13 bases separated the two germline ends. The CDR3 is CASSQDKTYQPQHF. In DNA, the CDR3 is TGTGCCAGCAGCCAGGACAAGACTTATCAGCCCCAGCATTTT. The full variable domain, in which reference TRBV5-8 and TRBJ1-5 provide the parts outside the CDR3, is EAGVTQSPTHLIKTRGQQATLRCSPISGHTSVYWYQQALGLGLQFLLWYDEGEERNRGNFPPRFSGRQFPNYSSELNVNALELEDSALYLCASSQDKTYQPQHFGDGTRLSIL.

This chain links TRBV18 with TRBJ1-3, with 12 bases aligning to TRBD1. The CDR3 covers 16 residues. Germline assignment: CDR1 KGHSH and CDR2 LQKENI. Germline trimming cut 6 bases from V and 2 bases from J; bases unmatched to any gene: 5. The CDR3 region has the DNA TGTGCCAGCTCGCCCGGGACAGGGGGCCCTGGAAACACCATATATTTT. It yields the protein CASSPGTGGPGNTIYF.

DNA for the CDR3: TGTGCCAGCAGCTTAGGGGGCGCGATCTATGGCTACACCTTC. Protein: CASSLGGAIYGYTF. The chain is built from TRBV5-5 and TRBJ1-2; 7 nucleotides line up with TRBD1. This CDR3 contains 14 residues. Per the germline V gene, CDR1 is SGHKS and CDR2 is YYEKEE (reference sequence). V trimming: 2 bases; J trimming: 4 bases; junction bases outside the gene matches: 5.

On this clone itself: The same CDR3 also results from other DNA sequences found in this sample. This sequence joins TRBV24-1 and TRBJ2-2; unclear D gene. V was shortened by 4 bases and J by 0 bases, with 5 bases between the two germline ends. The CDR3 covers 14 residues. Germline V gene lookup returns CDR1 KGHDR and CDR2 SFDVKD. The CDR3 DNA sequence: TGTGCCACCAGTGACCGCGCGAACACCGGGGAGCTGTTTTTT. It yields the protein CATSDRANTGELFF.